This T cell receptor beta chain stems from a study of shared clonotypes between healthy human individuals. This clone was counted between two and nine times. This CDR3 is 17 amino acids long. Trimming took 6 bases from V and 1 from J, leaving 16 bases between them. Germline V gives CDR1 MRHNA, CDR2 SNTAGT. The protocol was immunoSEQ multiplex PCR, while the TCRdb copy is restricted to in-frame clones and leaves out a portion. The table records over 95,000 clones, around 65% of them present only once. This TCR was sampled from a woman in her 30s in good health. The sequencing input was memory CD8+ T cells sorted from blood. Subset here: CD45RO+ cells pooled with CCR7-negative TemRA cells. This chain uses TRBV6-4 with TRBJ2-6; D perhaps matches TRBD2 (5 bases). The DNA of the CDR3 is TGTGCCAGCAGCAACCGGGGTGGAGGTTCTGGGGCCAACGTCCTGACTTTC. This codes for CASSNRGGGSGANVLTF.